This entry is about one TCR beta chain. This clonotype was detected only a few times. No antigen is known for it. Base qualities are missing; no much larger clone stands one base away. This entry comes from a study of regulatory T cells in long-lasting Graves disease (dated by TCRdb to about 2021). For the wider study: To count as having persistent Graves' disease, a patient had to have received antithyroid drug treatment for over 5 years with TSH receptor autoantibodies remaining persistently positive. A total of around 35 samples underwent TCR sequencing, from 13 patients with persistent Graves' disease and approximately 20 patients with newly diagnosed Graves' disease. In the clinical cohort, patients with persistent Graves' disease had used antithyroid drugs for an average of about 10 years. Peripheral blood TCR sequencing and RNA sequencing compared persistent Graves' disease patients with newly diagnosed Graves' disease patients. The study was conducted in China and was registered as a clinical trial.

The library was generated by multiplex PCR. The instrument given in TCRdb is Illumina HiSeq 4000. iRepertoire HTBI primers and Arm-PCR amplification of CDR3 regions were used to construct TCR beta libraries. Before sequencing, the PCR products went through gel purification. The paper's processing steps were these. Across samples, 60 to 70 TRBV and 13 to 15 TRBJ segments were identified and used for gene usage analysis of CDR3 amino acid clonotypes. COPE and FqMerger were used to merge the filtered high-quality paired reads into contigs. BLAST was used to align contigs to IMGT TRBV, TRBD and TRBJ reference genes, with CDR3 defined following IMGT. Any clonotype with a frequency above 0.1% was classified as a highly expanded clone. Repertoire diversity was measured by Shannon entropy, and V-J evenness by the Gini coefficient. A clonotype was considered public if more than one individual shared it. TCRdb trimmed the raw reads at Q25, called clones with MiXCR and kept productive beta chains. Every CDR3 protein is listed once, alongside the most common genes and DNA of its rows. Clone size and V and J calls follow TCRdb, not the original study. The sample records about 470,000 distinct CDR3 sequences, around 21% of which are singletons. The ten largest clones add up to 7.8% of the sample.

The germline V gene supplies CDR1 SNHLY and CDR2 FYNNEI. The germline ends are 3 bases apart after V is trimmed by 7 bases and J by 0 bases. From cysteine to phenylalanine, the CDR3 is 12 amino acids long. The only DNA kept is the CDR3, 36 bases in frame from the first base. The meaning of the sample's time point label: persistent/refractory GD, antithyroid drugs over 5 years with positive TRAb. RNA was extracted from PBMCs in TRIzol for both TCR sequencing and RNA sequencing. The diagnosis of Graves' disease followed American Thyroid Association guidelines. Patients for the study were recruited at an endocrinology department in Xi'an, China. Each patient gave approximately 9.7 milliliters of peripheral blood, collected in an EDTA anticoagulant tube. PBMCs were isolated by Ficoll Paque Plus density gradient separation without further T cell sorting. RNA quality was checked with an Agilent 2100 Bioanalyzer and agarose gel, and concentration with a NanoDrop 2000.

General study outcomes and caveats: Compared with newly diagnosed patients, patients with persistent Graves' disease had lower TCR Shannon entropy and fewer highly expanded clones, which suggests clonal expansion. The small sample size was acknowledged by the authors as a limitation that may reduce accuracy. A larger number of public clonotypes was shared among persistent patients (over 2,500) than among newly diagnosed patients (approximately 1,000). Preferential use of TRBV28, TRBJ1-2 and TRBJ2-5 was observed in persistent disease, whereas TRBV20-1 and TRBJ2-1 were favored in newly diagnosed disease. Only the TCR beta chain was sequenced and analyzed. Because the primary lesion, thyroid tissue, could not be accessed, the study looked at peripheral blood alone.

The V gene is TRBV2 and the J gene is TRBJ2-2; no confident D gene assignment can be made. Sequences were derived from peripheral blood mononuclear cells (PBMCs), sampled when the disease was refractory, from a patient treated with antithyroid drugs. This sequence originates from a female donor with Graves disease. The encoded CDR3 is CASIANTGELFF. The sequenced DNA is TGTGCCAGCATAGCGAACACCGGGGAGCTGTTTTTT.